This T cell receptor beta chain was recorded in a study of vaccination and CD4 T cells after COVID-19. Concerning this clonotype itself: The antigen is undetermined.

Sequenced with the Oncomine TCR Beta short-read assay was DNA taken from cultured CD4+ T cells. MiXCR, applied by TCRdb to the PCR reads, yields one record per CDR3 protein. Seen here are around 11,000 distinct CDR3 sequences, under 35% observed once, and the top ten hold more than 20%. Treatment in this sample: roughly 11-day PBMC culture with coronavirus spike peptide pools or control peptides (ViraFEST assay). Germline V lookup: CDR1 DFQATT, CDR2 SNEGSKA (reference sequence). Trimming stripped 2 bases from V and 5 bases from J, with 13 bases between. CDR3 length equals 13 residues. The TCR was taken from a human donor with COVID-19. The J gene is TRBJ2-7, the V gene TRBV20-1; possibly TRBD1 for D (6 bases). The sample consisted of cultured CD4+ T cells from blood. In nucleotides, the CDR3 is TGCAGTGCTAGAACAACAGGGTTCAACGAGCAGTACTTC. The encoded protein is CSARTTGFNEQYF.